Listed below are T cell receptor beta chains from one sample, sequenced in a study of OX40 agonist ivuxolimab in advanced cancers. The data were produced by immunoSEQ multiplex PCR, yet TCRdb's version contains in-frame clones alone and is incomplete. Here the sample spans just under 95,000 clones, around 86% being singletons. The specimen comprised CD4+ or CD8+ T cells sorted from blood, sampled in a trial of the OX40 agonist ivuxolimab. These receptors were obtained from an adult with an advanced solid tumor such as melanoma, head and neck, liver or kidney cancer. CDR3s include the opening cysteine and the closing phenylalanine or tryptophan. Each record gives: V gene, clone size, J gene, D gene, CDR3 DNA, CDR3 protein. The D gene is left open where the match is weak. The size field is filled for only some rows; it gives once, few, many or a size class.

TRBV13,-,TRBJ2-5,-,TGTGCCAGCAGCTTAGGACAGGGGGGGCAAGAGACCCAGTACTTC,CASSLGQGGQETQYF
TRBV15,-,TRBJ1-1,-,TGTGCCACCAGCAGAGATCCGGGGATGGAGACTGAAGCTTTCTTT,CATSRDPGMETEAFF
TRBV10-3,-,TRBJ1-5,-,TGTGCCATCAGGCCTGGGCAGGATAGCAATCAGCCCCAGCATTTT,CAIRPGQDSNQPQHF
TRBV5-1,-,TRBJ1-2,-,TGCGCCAGCAGCTTGGCAGGGGCCACCAGTGGCTACACCTTC,CASSLAGATSGYTF
TRBV7-6,-,TRBJ2-2,TRBD1,TGTGCCAGCAGCCCCAGACCGGGACAGGGGGTCACCGGGGAGCTGTTTTTT,CASSPRPGQGVTGELFF
TRBV18,-,TRBJ1-2,-,TGTGCCAGCTCACCCGGGACACGGACTGCCTATAACTATGGCTACACCTTC,CASSPGTRTAYNYGYTF
TRBV19,-,TRBJ1-3,-,TGTGCCAGTAGTATGCATGACCCAGGAAACACCATATATTTT,CASSMHDPGNTIYF
TRBV27,-,TRBJ1-3,-,TGTGCCAGCAGTTTACGGGGGCAGGGGATATCTGGAAACACCATATATTTT,CASSLRGQGISGNTIYF
TRBV30,-,TRBJ2-5,-,TGTGCCTGGAGGAGGGCCCAAGAGACCCAGTACTTC,CAWRRAQETQYF
TRBV13,-,TRBJ2-3,TRBD2,TGTGCCAGCAGCTCAACTAGCGGGGGCCTCAGCACAGATACGCAGTATTTT,CASSSTSGGLSTDTQYF
TRBV7-8,few,TRBJ1-1,TRBD1,TGTGCCAGCAGCTCTCCGACAGGGCGGAACACTGAAGCTTTCTTT,CASSSPTGRNTEAFF
TRBV5-1,-,TRBJ2-5,-,TGCGCCAGCAGTCGACAGCAAGAGACCCAGTACTTC,CASSRQQETQYF
TRBV19,-,TRBJ2-7,TRBD1,TGTGCCAGTAGTCCAGGGACAGGGAGCTACGAGCAGTACTTC,CASSPGTGSYEQYF
TRBV18,once,TRBJ1-5,-,TGTGCCAGCTCACCAAGTTGGGGTGCGAATCAGCCCCAGCATTTT,CASSPSWGANQPQHF
TRBV5-1,-,TRBJ2-4,-,TGCGCCAGCAGCACGATGGGGGCCAAAAACATTCAGTACTTC,CASSTMGAKNIQYF
TRBV7-6,-,TRBJ2-2,-,TGTGCCAGCAGCTTAGTCGGGGGTAGCGGTAACACCGGGGAGCTGTTTTTT,CASSLVGGSGNTGELFF
TRBV19,-,TRBJ1-1,-,TGTGCCAGTAGTCTCGCCTCCGGGACTGAAGCTTTCTTT,CASSLASGTEAFF
TRBV7-9,-,TRBJ1-1,-,TGTGCCAGCAGCAAGTCTCTAGAGGAGCGCACTGAAGCTTTCTTT,CASSKSLEERTEAFF
TRBV13,-,TRBJ2-7,TRBD1,TGTGCCAGCAGCTTAGCGGTAGGGGGCGCAGAACCTTCCTCCTACGAGCAGTACTTC,CASSLAVGGAEPSSYEQYF
TRBV18,few,TRBJ1-1,-,TGTGCCAGCTCACCGGGACGGCTTAGCACTGAAGCTTTCTTT,CASSPGRLSTEAFF